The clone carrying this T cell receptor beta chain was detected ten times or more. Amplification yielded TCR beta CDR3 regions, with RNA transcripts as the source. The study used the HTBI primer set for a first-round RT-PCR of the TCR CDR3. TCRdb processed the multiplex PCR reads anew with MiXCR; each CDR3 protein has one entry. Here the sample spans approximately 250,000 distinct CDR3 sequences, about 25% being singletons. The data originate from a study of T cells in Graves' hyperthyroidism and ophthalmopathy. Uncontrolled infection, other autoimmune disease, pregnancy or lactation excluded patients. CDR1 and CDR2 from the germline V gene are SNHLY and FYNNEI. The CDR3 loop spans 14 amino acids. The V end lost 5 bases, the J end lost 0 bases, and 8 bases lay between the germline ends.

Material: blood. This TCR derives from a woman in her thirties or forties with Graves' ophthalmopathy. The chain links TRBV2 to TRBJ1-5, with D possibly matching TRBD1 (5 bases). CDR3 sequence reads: CASSPGTSNQPQHF. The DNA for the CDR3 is TGTGCCAGCAGTCCAGGGACTAGCAATCAGCCCCAGCATTTT.